Sequencing of this T cell receptor (beta chain) was carried out in a study of blood T cell repertoires in COVID-19. Study-wide context: COVID-19 samples from acute and convalescent phases originated in the United States, Italy and Spain. PBMCs, B-cell-depleted T cells, or T cells provided the cDNA or gDNA that made up the material.

Original analysis: Amplifying reference gene primers gave estimates of nucleated cell counts. Some clones are missing from TCRdb's copy, which holds only in-frame ones; the method was immunoSEQ multiplex PCR. V and J calls and clone size are copied from that table; D and trimming were computed from the DNA. The sample lists about 200,000 clones, roughly 83% occurring once. Clinical history reported by participants formed the basis on which cohorts were assigned. Trimming at V came to 4 bases and at J to 7 bases, leaving 10 bases not matched to a gene. In germline, CDR1 is MNHEY, CDR2 SVGAGI. This CDR3 is built from 15 residues.

This chain links TRBV6-5 with TRBJ1-5; 7 bases map to TRBD1. The clonotype was recovered from a man aged 40-50 years with acute COVID-19. The sample was PBMCs or T cells enriched from blood (not recorded which). CDR3 residues: CASSSFDRAGQPQHF. CDR3 nucleotide sequence: TGTGCCAGCAGTTCTTTCGACAGGGCGGGCCAGCCCCAGCATTTT.